This TCR beta chain was sequenced for a study of T cells in tumors after PD-1 blockade. About the research overall: Daily vismodegib 150 mg continued in a subset of anti-PD-1-treated patients.

Sequenced by immunoSEQ multiplex PCR; TCRdb stores in-frame clones only, minus some. The sample has about 5,800 clones, 55% to 75% seen once. The clonotype originates from a human donor with basal cell carcinoma. The sample consisted of tumor tissue, taken before anti-PD-1 treatment.

The CDR3 sequence: CASGSGQGGAYNEQFF. CDR3 DNA: TGTGCTAGTGGTTCGGGACAGGGGGGAGCTTACAATGAGCAGTTCTTC. The chain couples TRBV12-5 to TRBJ2-1, with 11 bases fitting TRBD1. Germline V gene data show CDR1 as LGHNT and CDR2 as FRNRAP. The CDR3 contains 16 residues. With V trimmed by 4 bases and J by 4 bases, 6 bases remained unmatched. The full variable domain, rest sourced from reference TRBV12-5 and TRBJ2-1, is DARVTQTPRHKVTEMGQEVTMRCQPILGHNTVFWYRQTMMQGLELLAYFRNRAPLDDSGMPKDRFSAEMPDATLATLKIQPSEPRDSAVYFCASGSGQGGAYNEQFFGPGTRLTVL.